The 8 T cell receptor beta chains below were found in one sample sequenced in a study of Graves' ophthalmopathy and Graves' hyperthyroidism. Amplifying from RNA transcripts, the study obtained TCR beta CDR3 regions. The first-round RT-PCR employed HTBI primers together with the Qiagen OneStep RT-PCR kit. A multiplex PCR was then performed as the second round. TCRdb called the multiplex PCR reads again in MiXCR, with one record for every CDR3 protein. The data contain roughly 300,000 distinct CDR3 sequences, roughly a sixth of them singletons. The material sequenced was peripheral blood. The source is an adult man with Graves' ophthalmopathy.

This clonotype was counted only a few times. V gene TRBV12-3 or TRBV12-4 combines with J gene TRBJ1-1; 9 bases fit TRBD1. The V and J ends lost 5 bases and 4 bases, in that order; junction bases with no gene match: 8. The CDR3 runs to 15 residues. CDR3 bases: TGTGCCAGCAGTGAACAGGACAGGGGTCGCACTGAAGCTTTCTTT. It is translated as CASSEQDRGRTEAFF.

This clonotype was counted many times. V usage is TRBV12-3 or TRBV12-4 and J usage is TRBJ1-5; D unresolved. V lost 6 bases to trimming and J lost 0 bases, with 12 bases between them. The CDR3 is 15 residues long. CDR3 loop: CASSSLAYSNQPQHF. The CDR3 DNA follows: TGTGCCAGCAGCTCCTTAGCCTATAGCAATCAGCCCCAGCATTTT.

This clonotype was detected many times. The chain employs TRBV11-2 and TRBJ1-1; 10 nucleotides match TRBD1. The CDR3 runs to 17 residues. CDR1 SGHAT and CDR2 FQNNGV come from the germline V gene. V trimming: 5 bases; J trimming: 1 base; junction bases outside the gene matches: 10. The CDR3 here is CASSLSEGQGSNTEAFF. The CDR3 nucleotides read TGTGCCAGCAGCCTATCAGAGGGACAGGGGTCGAACACTGAAGCTTTCTTT.

The sample holds many counts of this clonotype. CDR3 nucleotide sequence: TGCGCCAGCAGCCAAGGGCTGGGGACAGGGAACGAGCAGTACTTC. This gives the protein CASSQGLGTGNEQYF. The chain joins TRBV4-1 to TRBJ2-7, with 9 bases matching TRBD1. The germline CDR1 and CDR2 sequences are MGHRA and YSYEKL. J lost 5 bases, V lost 1 base, and 6 bases had no gene match. The CDR3 is 15 residues long.

This clonotype came up many times. At one end, the junction sequence differs from germline, possibly due to a read error. The CDR3 sequence: CASSALMNTEASF. The CDR3 DNA follows: TGTGCCAGCAGTGCTCTAATGAACACTGAAGCTTCCTTT. The gene calls are TRBV6-1 and TRBJ1-1; D unresolved. The CDR3 spans 13 residues. The germline V gene has CDR1 MNHNS and CDR2 SASEGT.

The gene calls are TRBV2 and TRBJ1-5, with D possibly being TRBD1 (5 bases). This CDR3 comprises 17 residues. Per germline, CDR1 SNHLY and CDR2 FYNNEI. V was trimmed by 3 bases and J by 3 bases, leaving 18 bases between them. The CDR3 coding sequence is TGTGCCAGCAGTGACCCCGGACGAGGAGGGGACAATCAGCCCCAGCATTTT. Translated, it gives CASSDPGRGGDNQPQHF.

Many counts were recorded for this clonotype. The V call is TRBV6-2 or TRBV6-3, the J call TRBJ2-2; TRBD1 agrees at 8 bases. V gave up 7 bases and J gave up 6 bases; unmatched junction bases: 7. The CDR3 length is 14 residues. Germline CDR1 and CDR2: MNHEY and SVGEGT. For the CDR3, the DNA is TGTGCCAGCAACAGGGGGTCGCATTCCGGGGAGCTGTTTTTT. This sequence encodes CASNRGSHSGELFF.

At least ten counts were recorded for this clonotype. The J gene is TRBJ2-2, the V gene TRBV6-2 or TRBV6-3, with D uncertain. This CDR3 spans 13 amino acids. V was trimmed by 8 bases and J by 2 bases, leaving 9 bases between them. CDR1 MNHEY and CDR2 SVGEGT come from the germline V gene. The CDR3 DNA reads TGTGCCAGCGCAGGTCTAAACACCGGGGAGCTGTTTTTT. This encodes CASAGLNTGELFF.